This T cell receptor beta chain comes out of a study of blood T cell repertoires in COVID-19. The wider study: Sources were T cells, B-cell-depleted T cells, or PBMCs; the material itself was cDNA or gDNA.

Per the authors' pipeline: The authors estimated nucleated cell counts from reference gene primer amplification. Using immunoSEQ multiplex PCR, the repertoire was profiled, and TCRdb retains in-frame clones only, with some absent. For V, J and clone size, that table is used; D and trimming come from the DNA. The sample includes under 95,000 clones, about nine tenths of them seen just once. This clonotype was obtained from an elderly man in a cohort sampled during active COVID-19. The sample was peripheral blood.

CDR3 coding DNA: TGTGCCAGCAGCTTGGGACAGTTGGGCTCCTACGAGCAGTACGTC. Its translation is CASSLGQLGSYEQYV. The genes are TRBV5-8 and TRBJ2-7; a weak D match, TRBD1 (5 bases). The CDR3 runs 15 residues. CDR1 is SGHTS, CDR2 YDEGEE, per germline. V shed 0 bases and J shed 0 bases, with 10 bases lying between them.